Following are 24 T cell receptor beta chains from one sample sequenced in a study (dated by TCRdb to 2014 to 2015). Library generation was performed with 5' RACE. Sequencing was performed on an Illumina MiSeq. TCRdb cleaned the public reads at Q25 with fastp, built clones with MiXCR and kept in-frame beta chains. Every entry covers one CDR3 protein and lists the most common genes and DNA from its rows. The sample table contains around 9,700 distinct CDR3 sequences; only one count was recorded for about 14% of them. The ten largest clones represent over 3% of the sample. Cells that were CD4+CD25+CD127-/low were isolated as Tregs. Sequenced input: Tregs sorted from blood. These receptors were collected from a female donor with breast cancer.

This clonotype is classed as medium-sized. The chain is built from TRBV24-1 and TRBJ1-2; D possibly corresponds to TRBD1 (5 bases). The germline V gene encodes CDR1 KGHDR and CDR2 SFDVKD. This CDR3 region has 14 residues. V dropped 2 bases and J dropped 8 bases, with 14 bases sitting between them. The CDR3 loop is CATSDSGNSRGYTF. As DNA, the CDR3 is TGTGCCACCAGTGATTCAGGGAATTCGAGAGGCTACACCTTC.

This clonotype is medium-sized within its sample. The rearrangement uses TRBV5-3 and TRBJ1-3; 7 bases map to TRBD1. TRBV5-3 is reported as an ORF; its role is uncertain. V was clipped by 3 bases and J by 8 bases; unmatched bases: 11. The CDR3 has 15 residues. CDR3 in amino acids: CARSSDGTAGDTIYF. The CDR3 DNA reads TGTGCCAGAAGCTCGGATGGGACAGCGGGGGACACCATATATTTT.

In regard to this clonotype: Because it lacks the conserved phenylalanine or tryptophan at the end, this CDR3 is likely a read error. It is unclear where the CDR3 begins or ends on the DNA, so no DNA is shown, and the CDR3 is as TCRdb lists it. V is TRBV12-3 or TRBV12-4 and J is TRBJ2-2; the table's TRBD1 call for D was not verified on the DNA. The CDR3 length is 13 residues, termini included. The CDR3 sequence is CASRRTETGELSI.

The sample holds a few counts of this clonotype. V is TRBV5-1 and J is TRBJ2-3; 7 bases map to TRBD1. With V trimmed by 4 bases and J by 2 bases, 4 bases remained unmatched. Germline CDR1 reads SGHRS; CDR2 reads YFSETQ. The CDR3 sequence is 14 residues long. The CDR3 sequence: CASSATGATDTQYF. The CDR3 DNA reads as TGCGCCAGCAGCGCAACAGGGGCCACAGATACGCAGTATTTT. The complete variable domain, with remaining parts taken from reference TRBV5-1 and TRBJ2-3, reads KAGVTQTPRYLIKTRGQQVTLSCSPISGHRSVSWYQQTPGQGLQFLFEYFSETQRNKGNFPGRFSGRQFSNSRSEMNVSTLELGDSALYLCASSATGATDTQYFGPGTRLTVL.

This clonotype is medium-sized (0.01 to 0.1%) within its sample. V gene TRBV19 combines with J gene TRBJ2-1, with a tentative D call TRBD2 (6 bases). V gave up 3 bases and J gave up 8 bases, with 14 bases separating them. The CDR3 extends over 14 amino acids. Looked up from germline, CDR1 is LNHDA and CDR2 is SQIVND (reference sequence). In nucleotides, the CDR3 is TGTGCCAGTAGTATGTTGAGTCTAGCGCATGAGCAGTTCTTC. Amino acids: CASSMLSLAHEQFF.

By share of the sample, this clonotype is medium-sized (0.01 to 0.1%). This rearrangement joins TRBV7-3 to TRBJ2-3; TRBD1 agrees at 11 bases. In germline, CDR1 is SGHTA, CDR2 FQGTGA. This CDR3 region has 16 residues. Unmatched junction bases numbered 6, after V lost 1 base and J lost 6 bases. The CDR3: CASSLRGRTGGDTQYF. CDR3 sequence (DNA): TGTGCCAGCAGCTTAAGGGGGCGGACAGGGGGCGATACGCAGTATTTT.

The chain employs TRBV12-3 or TRBV12-4 and TRBJ1-5, with 10 nucleotides matching TRBD1. V lost 7 bases, J lost 5 bases, and 8 bases stayed unmatched. The CDR3 is made up of 15 amino acids. CDR3: CASTGQGGYDQPQHF. CDR3 DNA: TGTGCCAGCACTGGACAGGGGGGGTATGATCAGCCCCAGCATTTT.

This clonotype was counted only a few times. This sequence joins TRBV29-1 and TRBJ2-1; weak D call: TRBD1 (5 bases). Trimming took off 1 base at V and 9 bases at J, with 13 bases between the two ends. Looked up from germline, CDR1 is SQVTM and CDR2 is ANQGSEA. There are 13 residues in the CDR3. The CDR3 DNA reads TGCAGCGTTGAAGTCATAATGCAGGGTGAGCAGTTCTTC. Amino acid sequence: CSVEVIMQGEQFF.

This clonotype was counted between two and nine times. The V gene is TRBV6-2 or TRBV6-3, the J gene TRBJ2-1, with TRBD2 as a possible D gene (6 bases). CDR1 is MNHEY and CDR2 is SVGEGT in the germline V gene. Deletions cut 10 bases from V and 9 bases from J, with 31 bases between. This CDR3 is 17 amino acids long. Written as DNA, the CDR3 is TGTGCCACGGCGCATCAGCAGTTACATTGGGCTAGCGTTGAGCAGTTCTTC. Protein: CATAHQQLHWASVEQFF.

Relative to its sample, this clonotype is medium-sized (0.01 to 0.1%). The V gene is TRBV6-5, the J gene TRBJ2-7; no firm D call. CDR1 and CDR2 from the germline V gene are MNHEY and SVGAGI. V was clipped by 2 bases and J by 2 bases, with 7 bases between them. The CDR3 totals 13 residues. The chain's CDR3 is CASSYAVTYEQYF. DNA for the CDR3: TGTGCCAGCAGTTACGCCGTAACCTACGAGCAGTACTTC.

In regard to this clonotype: This may arise from a read error, as a much more abundant clone is one base away. The chain links TRBV5-6 to TRBJ2-7; no firm D call. The V gene's germline CDR1 is SGHDT and CDR2 YYEEEE. CDR3 length: 11 residues. V dropped 2 bases and J dropped 6 bases, with 6 bases sitting between them. The CDR3 region has the DNA TGTGCCAGCAGCTTACCCCGCGAGCAGTACTTC. This translates into CASSLPREQYF. The variable domain in full, completed from reference TRBV5-6 and TRBJ2-7, reads DAGVTQSPTHLIKTRGQQVTLRCSPKSGHDTVSWYQQALGQGPQFIFQYYEEEERQRGNFPDRFSGHQFPNYSSELNVNALLLGDSALYLCASSLPREQYFGPGTRLTVT.

This clonotype appeared once. The chain is built from TRBV6-5 and TRBJ1-5; TRBD1 matches at 7 bases. The germline V gene has CDR1 MNHEY and CDR2 SVGAGI. Trimming took 2 bases from V and 6 from J; bases not matched to a gene: 4. The CDR3 contains 14 residues. This chain's CDR3 is CASSYDRESQPQHF. DNA for the CDR3: TGTGCCAGCAGTTACGACAGGGAAAGTCAGCCCCAGCATTTT.

This chain links TRBV3-1 with TRBJ1-1; no definite D call. CDR3 length: 14 amino acids. Trimming shortened V by 4 bases and J by 1 base, and 10 bases separated the two germline ends. In germline, CDR1 is LGHDT, CDR2 YNNKEL (reference sequence). The CDR3 sequence is CASSLLHRNTEAFF. CDR3 DNA sequence: TGTGCCAGCAGCCTCCTACATAGGAACACTGAAGCTTTCTTT.

Note on this clonotype: A much larger clone lies one base from this, so it may be a read error. CDR3 sequence: CASGTGGIQYF. Written as DNA, the CDR3 is TGTGCCAGCGGGACAGGGGGGATCCAGTACTTC. The gene calls are TRBV2 and TRBJ2-5; 11 positions match TRBD1. Looked up from germline, CDR1 is SNHLY and CDR2 is FYNNEI. The junction had 3 bases not matched to a gene; V was cut back by 8 bases and J by 10 bases. The length of the CDR3 is 11 residues.

The gene calls are TRBV4-2 and TRBJ2-3; possibly TRBD2 for D (5 bases). Germline V CDR1 and CDR2: LGHNA, YNFKEQ. The CDR3 has 14 residues. The ends were cut back, 0 bases at V and 5 bases at J, with 9 bases in the middle. The CDR3 loop reads CASSQDVRGDTQYF. The CDR3 nucleotides read TGTGCCAGCAGCCAAGATGTACGGGGAGATACGCAGTATTTT.

The V and J genes are TRBV5-1 and TRBJ2-2; D perhaps matches TRBD2 (6 bases). Germline V gives CDR1 SGHRS, CDR2 YFSETQ. The germline V and J ends were trimmed by 4 bases and 6 bases, with 19 bases remaining between them. This CDR3 spans 16 amino acids. The CDR3 sequence is CASSLMEGVRSGELFF. The CDR3 bases are TGCGCCAGCAGCCTTATGGAGGGAGTTCGGTCCGGGGAGCTGTTTTTT. Complete variable domain (other parts from reference TRBV5-1 and TRBJ2-2): KAGVTQTPRYLIKTRGQQVTLSCSPISGHRSVSWYQQTPGQGLQFLFEYFSETQRNKGNFPGRFSGRQFSNSRSEMNVSTLELGDSALYLCASSLMEGVRSGELFFGEGSRLTVL.

Ten or more counts support this clonotype. The V gene is TRBV7-2, the J gene TRBJ2-3, with 8 bases aligning to TRBD2. V shed 2 bases, J shed 6 bases, and the junction held 7 bases outside the gene matches. In germline, CDR1 is SGHTA, CDR2 FQGNSA. CDR3 length: 15 amino acids. In DNA, the CDR3 is TGTGCCAGCAGCTTAAGTGGTACTAGCGGTGATACGCAGTATTTT. Encoded protein: CASSLSGTSGDTQYF.

This clonotype is termed medium-sized. This sequence joins TRBV3-1 and TRBJ2-6, with a possible D match to TRBD2 (6 bases). The CDR3 runs 16 residues. Germline values: CDR1 LGHDT, CDR2 YNNKEL (reference sequence). Trimming removed 4 bases from V and 0 bases from J, with 10 bases in between. The CDR3 here is CASSLRRDSGANVLTF. For the CDR3, the DNA is TGTGCCAGCAGCCTCCGGAGGGACTCTGGGGCCAACGTCCTGACTTTC.

This clonotype was observed at least ten times. The V gene is TRBV5-1, the J gene TRBJ2-7, with D possibly TRBD2 on 5 matching bases. Germline V gene sequence: CDR1 SGHRS, CDR2 YFSETQ. The ends were cut back, 3 bases at V and 4 bases at J, with 14 bases in the middle. This CDR3 contains 14 residues. In DNA form, the CDR3 reads TGCGCCAGCAGCTCGGGGTCCTTTCCTTACGAGCAGTACTTC. The encoded protein is CASSSGSFPYEQYF.

This clonotype was picked up many times. The chain is built from TRBV5-6 and TRBJ2-7; 8 bases fit TRBD1. The V and J ends lost 0 bases and 3 bases, in that order; junction bases with no gene match: 5. The CDR3 extends over 15 amino acids. CDR1 and CDR2 (germline): SGHDT, YYEEEE. CDR3 in amino acids: CASSLVGQDFYEQYF. The CDR3 DNA sequence: TGTGCCAGCAGCTTGGTGGGACAGGACTTCTACGAGCAGTACTTC.

This clonotype was seen many times. The V call is TRBV4-1, the J call TRBJ2-7; 8 bases align to TRBD2. Losses at the gene ends were 2 bases for V and 4 bases for J; bases not matched to a gene: 10. The CDR3 totals 16 residues. Germline V gene data show CDR1 as MGHRA and CDR2 as YSYEKL. CDR3 in DNA: TGCGCCAGCAGCCAAAACCAGCGGGAGAACAGGTACGAGCAGTACTTC. This encodes CASSQNQRENRYEQYF.

There are many counts of this clonotype. The chain employs TRBV14 and TRBJ2-2; D remains unclear. Germline lookup yields CDR1 SGHDN and CDR2 FVKESK. The V gene lost 7 bases and the J gene lost 4 bases, with 13 bases spanning the gap. This CDR3 is 14 amino acids long. As DNA, the CDR3 is TGTGCCAGCACCCCGGGTAGGCTCACCGGGGAGCTGTTTTTT. As protein: CASTPGRLTGELFF.

This clonotype was detected ten times or more. The chain employs TRBV5-1 and TRBJ2-7; TRBD1 is a possible D gene (5 bases). Trimming cost V 0 bases and J 2 bases, with 15 bases left between them. Germline values: CDR1 SGHRS, CDR2 YFSETQ. This CDR3 is 16 amino acids long. CDR3 in amino acids: CASSLGTDSETYEQYF. The CDR3 bases are TGCGCCAGCAGCTTGGGGACCGACAGCGAAACCTACGAGCAGTACTTC.

This clonotype was counted many times. The chain recombines TRBV5-1 with TRBJ2-1; 9 positions agree with TRBD1. Germline V CDR1 and CDR2: SGHRS, YFSETQ. This CDR3 has 18 residues. V lost 0 bases, J lost 2 bases, and 9 bases stayed unmatched. The CDR3 coding sequence is TGCGCCAGCAGCTTGGCCCCCACGGGACAGGGAACCTACAATGAGCAGTTCTTC. It specifies CASSLAPTGQGTYNEQFF.